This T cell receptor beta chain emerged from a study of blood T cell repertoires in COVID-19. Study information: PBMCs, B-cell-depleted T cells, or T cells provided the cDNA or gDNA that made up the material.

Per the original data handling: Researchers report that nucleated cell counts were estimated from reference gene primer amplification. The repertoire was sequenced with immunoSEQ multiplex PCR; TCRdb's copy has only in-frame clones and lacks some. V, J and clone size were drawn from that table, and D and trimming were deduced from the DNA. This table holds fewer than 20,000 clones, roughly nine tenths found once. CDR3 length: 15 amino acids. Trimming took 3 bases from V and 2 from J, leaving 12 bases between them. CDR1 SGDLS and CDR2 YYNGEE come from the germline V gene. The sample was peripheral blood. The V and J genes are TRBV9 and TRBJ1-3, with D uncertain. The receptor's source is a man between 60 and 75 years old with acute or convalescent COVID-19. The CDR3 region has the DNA TGTGCCAGCAGCGCAATAGGAGCAGCTGGAAACACCATATATTTT. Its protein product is CASSAIGAAGNTIYF.